The rows below give T cell receptor beta chains drawn from one sample of a study of technical replicates of blood from several donors. Method: immunoSEQ multiplex PCR; TCRdb's copy keeps in-frame clones and lacks some. This repertoire shows some 60,000 clones, about 94% found once; its top ten account for over 2.5%. Specimen: PBMCs. These receptors originate from a human donor in good health. Some clones in this sample may be carry-over from other donors' samples. Each CDR3 is given with its conserved first and last residue. D genes are given only for firm matches. A clone size is listed for some rows: how often the clone was seen (once, few, many), or a class if it is expanded.

V gene,clone size,J gene,D gene,CDR3 DNA,CDR3 protein
TRBV19,NA,TRBJ2-5,TRBD2,TGTGCCAGTAGTAATGGACTAGCGGGAGGGCCTCTAGCCCAGTACTTC,CASSNGLAGGPLAQYF
TRBV11-2,NA,TRBJ2-6,TRBD1,TGTGCCAGCAGCCCTACGCGGGGACAGGGTCCCGGTTTGGCCAACGTCCTGACTTTC,CASSPTRGQGPGLANVLTF
TRBV19,NA,TRBJ2-7,TRBD1,TGTGCCAGTAGTTTAGGACAGGGGGGATACGAGCAGTACTTC,CASSLGQGGYEQYF
TRBV9,NA,TRBJ2-2,TRBD2,TGTGCCAGCAGCGAACTCACTAGCGGAGCTACCACCGGGGAGCTGTTTTTT,CASSELTSGATTGELFF
TRBV7-6,once,TRBJ1-6,NA,TGTGCCAGCAGCTTAGAAGGACATGGGGATTCACCCCTCCACTTT,CASSLEGHGDSPLHF
TRBV25-1,NA,TRBJ1-6,TRBD1,TGTGCCAGCAGTCCGACAGGGGTTAATTCACCCCTCCACTTT,CASSPTGVNSPLHF
TRBV7-3,NA,TRBJ1-1,NA,TGTGCCAGCAGGGGATCCACGGAGGCTGAAGCTTTCTTT,CASRGSTEAEAFF
TRBV7-7,NA,TRBJ2-7,TRBD2,TGTGCCAGCAGACCCACTAGCGGGAGGCCTCCGTATTACGAGCAGTACTTC,CASRPTSGRPPYYEQYF
TRBV7-6,NA,TRBJ2-1,TRBD2,TGTGCCAGCAGCTCACTAGCGGGGGGCACCTACAATGAGCAGTTCTTC,CASSSLAGGTYNEQFF
TRBV2,NA,TRBJ2-7,TRBD2,TGTGCCAGCAGTGAATCCGGGGGGACTGACGAGCAGTACTTC,CASSESGGTDEQYF
TRBV7-2,few,TRBJ2-5,TRBD2,TGTGCCAGCAGCCCGCCCCTAGCGGGGCCCCGCCGGGAGACCCAGTACTTC,CASSPPLAGPRRETQYF
TRBV27,NA,TRBJ1-4,NA,TGTGCCAGCGCTACAGCAGGCCGTAATAATGAAAAACTGTTTTTT,CASATAGRNNEKLFF
TRBV7-3,NA,TRBJ2-7,TRBD1,TGTGCCAGCAGCTATCAGGGGGCGCAGGGGGAGCAGTACTTC,CASSYQGAQGEQYF
TRBV5-1,NA,TRBJ1-3,TRBD1,TGCGCCAGCAGCGATGGACAGGGAGACACCATATATTTT,CASSDGQGDTIYF
TRBV7-7,NA,TRBJ2-1,TRBD2,TGTGCCAGCAGCTTAGTCGGCGGGGGGGCCAATGAGCAGTTCTTC,CASSLVGGGANEQFF
TRBV27,NA,TRBJ1-2,TRBD1,TGTGCCAGCCTTGGACAGGGAACCTATGGCTACACCTTC,CASLGQGTYGYTF
TRBV6-5,NA,TRBJ1-6,NA,TGTGCCAGCAGTTACTCGAGGCAGGGAAATTCACCCCTCCACTTT,CASSYSRQGNSPLHF
TRBV30,NA,TRBJ1-1,NA,TGTGCCTGGAGTCCGGGACTCTCGAACACTGAAGCTTTCTTT,CAWSPGLSNTEAFF
TRBV5-6,once,TRBJ2-7,NA,TGTGCCAGCAGAGTCGGGGCCGAGGGGGCCTACGAGCAGTACTTC,CASRVGAEGAYEQYF
TRBV15,NA,TRBJ2-7,TRBD1,TGTGCCACCAGCAGAGATCGGGCAGGGGGCCATGAGCAGTACTTC,CATSRDRAGGHEQYF
TRBV5-4,NA,TRBJ1-2,NA,TGTGCCAGCAGCTTGACGGTCGGAGACAGCTATGGCTACACCTTC,CASSLTVGDSYGYTF
TRBV6-5,NA,TRBJ1-6,NA,TGTGCCAGCAGTTACGAGACATACTCACCCCTCCACTTT,CASSYETYSPLHF
TRBV5-6,NA,TRBJ2-7,NA,TGTGCCAGCAGGGATTGGTCTGATGGGGCCCTGGGCACCTACGAGCAGTACTTC,CASRDWSDGALGTYEQYF
TRBV6-1,NA,TRBJ2-3,NA,TGTGCCAGCAGTGATGGTGGGAGCGATACGCAGTATTTT,CASSDGGSDTQYF
TRBV30,NA,TRBJ2-7,TRBD2,TGTGCCTGGAGTGTAGTGGCTAGCGGGTCCTACGAGCAGTACTTC,CAWSVVASGSYEQYF
TRBV19,NA,TRBJ2-5,NA,TGTGCCAGCAGACAGGCGGGAGAGACCCAGTACTTC,CASRQAGETQYF
TRBV9,NA,TRBJ2-7,NA,TGTGCCAGCAGCGTAGAGAGGGGGGGCTACGAGCAGTACTTC,CASSVERGGYEQYF
TRBV4-1,NA,TRBJ2-2,TRBD2,TGCGCCAGCAGCCAAGATCCCCCGGGACTAGTTTCGTCCGGGGAGCTGTTTTTT,CASSQDPPGLVSSGELFF
TRBV30,NA,TRBJ2-6,NA,TGTGCCTGTGTACTACAGGGAGTTCATAGGGGTGAAGGGGCCAACGTCCTGACTTTC,CACVLQGVHRGEGANVLTF
TRBV2,NA,TRBJ2-2,NA,TGTGCCAGCAGTGATAAAGGCAGGGGCACCGGGGAGCTGTTTTTT,CASSDKGRGTGELFF
TRBV29-1,once,TRBJ1-6,TRBD1,TGCAGCGTTGAAGATAAGGACAGGAATAATTCACCCCTCCACTTT,CSVEDKDRNNSPLHF
TRBV12-5,once,TRBJ2-1,TRBD2,TGTGCTAGTGGTTTGGCTCAGCTAGCGGGACTCAACAATGAGCAGTTCTTC,CASGLAQLAGLNNEQFF
TRBV19,NA,TRBJ2-1,NA,TGTGCCAGTAGTATAGGGGCAGACAATGAGCAGTTCTTC,CASSIGADNEQFF
TRBV30,NA,TRBJ1-2,NA,TGTGCCTGGGGAAGGGGGAGTTGGGATGGCTACACCTTC,CAWGRGSWDGYTF
TRBV15,NA,TRBJ2-1,NA,TGTGCCACCAGGGAGGGGGGGCAGGATATCGATGAGCAGTTCTTC,CATREGGQDIDEQFF
TRBV29-1,NA,TRBJ2-2,TRBD1,TGCAGCGTTTGGGACAGGGTGGACACCGGGGAGCTGTTTTTT,CSVWDRVDTGELFF
TRBV5-1,NA,TRBJ2-1,TRBD2,TGCGCCAGCAGCTCTCGGGGGACTAGCGCCGAGGAGCAGTTCTTC,CASSSRGTSAEEQFF
TRBV5-4,NA,TRBJ2-1,TRBD2,TGTGCCAGCAGCCTGCGGACTAGCGGGGGTGAGGAGCAGTTCTTC,CASSLRTSGGEEQFF
TRBV7-2,NA,TRBJ2-7,NA,TGTGCCAGCAGCACTAAACACTACGAGCAGTACTTC,CASSTKHYEQYF
TRBV7-2,once,TRBJ2-7,TRBD2,TGTGCCAGCAGCCCACCTAGCGGCGGCAGCTCCTACGAGCAGTACTTC,CASSPPSGGSSYEQYF
TRBV11-2,NA,TRBJ2-7,TRBD2,TGTGCCAGCAGCTTAGGGACTAGTAGCGAGCAGTACTTC,CASSLGTSSEQYF
TRBV5-6,NA,TRBJ2-7,NA,TGTGCCAGCAGCCACACAGGATTCTACGAGCAGTACTTC,CASSHTGFYEQYF
TRBV9,NA,TRBJ1-3,TRBD1,TGTGCCAGCAGCGTAGCGATGTCGGACAGGGGCTCTGGAAACACCATATATTTT,CASSVAMSDRGSGNTIYF
TRBV30,once,TRBJ1-5,NA,TGTGCCTGGAGTGCGAGTGAGGAACAGCCCCAGCATTTT,CAWSASEEQPQHF
TRBV18,NA,TRBJ2-3,NA,TGTGCCAGCTCACCTTCCCAGGGGACAGATACGCAGTATTTT,CASSPSQGTDTQYF
TRBV18,NA,TRBJ2-1,TRBD2,TGTGCCAGCTCACCTGGACTAGCGGTGAGCTCCTACAATGAGCAGTTCTTC,CASSPGLAVSSYNEQFF
TRBV10-3,NA,TRBJ2-3,TRBD2,TGTGCCATCGGACTAGCGGGCCACACAGATACGCAGTATTTT,CAIGLAGHTDTQYF
TRBV28,NA,TRBJ2-3,TRBD2,TGTGCCAGCAGTTCAGTCCGGGGGCGGGGGGGTTTAACAGATACGCAGTATTTT,CASSSVRGRGGLTDTQYF
TRBV4-3,NA,TRBJ2-7,NA,TGCGCCAGCAGCCAAGATGGAAACAGGCTGAACGAGCAGTACTTC,CASSQDGNRLNEQYF
TRBV7-2,NA,TRBJ2-5,NA,TGTGCCAGCAGCCCCCAGGCCCAGAAAGAGACCCAGTACTTC,CASSPQAQKETQYF
TRBV19,once,TRBJ2-3,NA,TGTGCCAGTAGCTCGGGAGCGAGCACAGATACGCAGTATTTT,CASSSGASTDTQYF
TRBV4-3,NA,TRBJ1-1,NA,TGCGCCAGCAGCCAATACAAGAACACTGAAGCTTTCTTT,CASSQYKNTEAFF
TRBV10-3,NA,TRBJ2-7,NA,TGTGCCATCAGTGAGTCGACTACCGAGCAGTACTTC,CAISESTTEQYF